These T cell receptor beta chains were read from a single sample in a study of blood T cell repertoires in COVID-19. The table came from immunoSEQ multiplex PCR; TCRdb's copy has only in-frame clones and leaves some out. This sample yields some 360,000 clones, of which more than 70% are seen a single time; less than 5% belongs to the top ten. The specimen sequenced was peripheral blood. The source is an older woman with COVID-19, enrolled during active disease. The CDR3 runs from the conserved cysteine through the conserved F or W. D genes are given only for firm matches. Part of the rows lack a size; the others show once, few, many or a class for expanded clones.

v_call	clone_size	d_call	j_call	cdr3_nt	cdr3_aa
TRBV7-3	-	TRBD1	TRBJ1-1	TGTGCCAGCAGCCCCTCACAGGGGGCTGGCACTGAAGCTTTCTTT	CASSPSQGAGTEAFF
TRBV27	-	-	TRBJ2-2	TGTGCCAGCACTCCCTTCGTGGGGGGCACCGGGGAGCTGTTTTTT	CASTPFVGGTGELFF
TRBV29-1	-	-	TRBJ1-2	TGCAGCGTTATAGCAGGGACTAACTATGGCTACACCTTC	CSVIAGTNYGYTF
TRBV28	-	-	TRBJ2-7	TGTGCCAGCACTTTGACAGGTGGAATAGCCGAGCAGTACTTC	CASTLTGGIAEQYF
TRBV9	-	TRBD2	TRBJ2-1	TGTGCCAGCAGCGTAGACCTAGCGGGCCATGAGCAGTTCTTC	CASSVDLAGHEQFF
TRBV15	-	-	TRBJ1-4	TGTGCCACCACCTCCCAGGCCTATGAAAAACTGTTTTTT	CATTSQAYEKLFF
TRBV3-1/TRBV3-2	-	TRBD1	TRBJ2-2	TGTGCCAGCAGCCAAGGGACCAGGGGGCGCCTGGGCGGGGAGCTGTTTTTT	CASSQGTRGRLGGELFF
TRBV5-8	-	TRBD1	TRBJ1-5	TGTGCCAGCAGCTTGTGGGGACAGGGTGGAGATCAGCCCCAGCATTTT	CASSLWGQGGDQPQHF
TRBV3-1/TRBV3-2	-	TRBD1	TRBJ1-4	TGTGCCAGCAGCCACAGTTCTGGGACAGGGGGAGGAAAACTGTTTTTT	CASSHSSGTGGGKLFF
TRBV5-1	-	-	TRBJ1-1	TGCGCCAGCAGCTTTTTAAAGGGAGGGAACACTGAAGCTTTCTTT	CASSFLKGGNTEAFF
TRBV19	-	TRBD2	TRBJ2-5	TGTGCCAGTAGTCCCCGACTAGCGGGGGTAGAGACCCAGTACTTC	CASSPRLAGVETQYF
TRBV19	few	-	TRBJ1-1	TGTGCCAGTAGGGGGCAGTTGAACACTGAAGCTTTCTTT	CASRGQLNTEAFF
TRBV18	-	-	TRBJ1-6	TGTGCCAGCTCACTCCGTGAAACCGAGTGGAATTCACCCCTCCACTTT	CASSLRETEWNSPLHF
TRBV19	-	-	TRBJ1-2	TGTGCCAGTAGTATTACAGGGACGGACGGCTACACCTTC	CASSITGTDGYTF
TRBV30	-	TRBD1	TRBJ1-5	TGTGCCTGGACAGGGGGCGAAGGTCAGCCCCAGCATTTT	CAWTGGEGQPQHF
TRBV6-2/TRBV6-3	-	TRBD2	TRBJ2-7	TGTGCCAGCAGTTACTCGCTCGGGGGGACCTACGAGCAGTACTTC	CASSYSLGGTYEQYF
TRBV9	-	-	TRBJ1-2	TGTGCCAGCAGCGTAGGGTCAGGGGCTTCTAACTATGGCTACACCTTC	CASSVGSGASNYGYTF
TRBV18	-	TRBD1	TRBJ2-7	TGTGCCAGCTCATTTGGAGGACAGGCCTACGAGCAGTACTTC	CASSFGGQAYEQYF
TRBV19	-	TRBD1	TRBJ2-6	TGTGCCAGTAGGCAACAGGGGGCCCCTCAGATAGGGGCCAACGTCCTGACTTTC	CASRQQGAPQIGANVLTF
TRBV5-6	-	-	TRBJ1-6	TGTGCCAGCAGCTTGGGTGGGGCAGGGCACTCACCCCTCCACTTT	CASSLGGAGHSPLHF
TRBV30	-	-	TRBJ1-2	TGTGCCTGGAGCCAGGGACACCCAACTAACTATGGCTACACCTTC	CAWSQGHPTNYGYTF
TRBV7-8	-	-	TRBJ1-1	TGTGCCAGCACCGGACAGATGAACACTGAAGCTTTCTTT	CASTGQMNTEAFF
TRBV19	-	-	TRBJ1-2	TGTGCCAGTAGTATAGGGTCCTGGACAGCCGTCACCTTC	CASSIGSWTAVTF